These T cell receptor beta chains were read from a single sample in a study of blood T cell repertoires in COVID-19. The assay was immunoSEQ multiplex PCR, and TCRdb's table has in-frame clones only and misses some. The data contain about 370,000 clones, roughly 90% of them singletons. The sequencing input was peripheral blood. These TCRs come from a woman in her 30s with COVID-19, enrolled during active disease. Each CDR3 is given with its conserved first and last residue. Each record gives: V gene, D gene, J gene, CDR3 length, clone size, CDR3 DNA, CDR3 protein. D genes are given only for firm matches. Where a row states a size, it is once, few, many or the class of an expanded clone; other rows omit it.

v_call: TRBV5-1; d_call: TRBD2; j_call: TRBJ2-3; cdr3_length: 17; clone_size: .; cdr3_nt: TGCGCCAGCAGCTTGGAGACCACTAGCGGAACCACAGATACGCAGTATTTT; cdr3_aa: CASSLETTSGTTDTQYF
v_call: TRBV6-2/TRBV6-3; d_call: TRBD2; j_call: TRBJ2-2; cdr3_length: 16; clone_size: .; cdr3_nt: TGTGCCAGCAGCCCTTGGAGCGGGAGTAAGGCCGGGGAGCTGTTTTTT; cdr3_aa: CASSPWSGSKAGELFF
v_call: TRBV5-1; d_call: TRBD2; j_call: TRBJ2-3; cdr3_length: 20; clone_size: .; cdr3_nt: TGCGCCAGCAGCCCCGGGACTAGCGGGGGGGTCCTTAATGGCACAGATACGCAGTATTTT; cdr3_aa: CASSPGTSGGVLNGTDTQYF
v_call: TRBV11-3; d_call: TRBD2; j_call: TRBJ2-1; cdr3_length: 16; clone_size: .; cdr3_nt: TGTGCCAGCAGCCCGGGACTAGCGGGAGAGGGCAATGAGCAGTTCTTC; cdr3_aa: CASSPGLAGEGNEQFF
v_call: TRBV4-3; d_call: .; j_call: TRBJ1-2; cdr3_length: 13; clone_size: .; cdr3_nt: TGCGCCAGCAGCCAGGACAGAAACTATGGCTACACCTTC; cdr3_aa: CASSQDRNYGYTF
v_call: TRBV7-9; d_call: .; j_call: TRBJ2-5; cdr3_length: 15; clone_size: .; cdr3_nt: TGTGCCAGCAGCTTAGTTGAGGGATTCCAAGAGACCCAGTACTTC; cdr3_aa: CASSLVEGFQETQYF
v_call: TRBV7-8; d_call: TRBD1; j_call: TRBJ1-1; cdr3_length: 14; clone_size: once; cdr3_nt: TGTGCCAGCAGCCGGACAGGGACGAACACTGAAGCTTTCTTT; cdr3_aa: CASSRTGTNTEAFF
v_call: TRBV11-3; d_call: TRBD1; j_call: TRBJ1-1; cdr3_length: 18; clone_size: .; cdr3_nt: TGTGCCAGCAGCTTAGATCGAGGACAGGGTCTAAGGAACACTGAAGCTTTCTTT; cdr3_aa: CASSLDRGQGLRNTEAFF
v_call: TRBV5-6; d_call: .; j_call: TRBJ2-3; cdr3_length: 14; clone_size: .; cdr3_nt: TGTGCCAGCAGCCCAGCGGGTAGCACAGATACGCAGTATTTT; cdr3_aa: CASSPAGSTDTQYF
v_call: TRBV24-1; d_call: .; j_call: TRBJ2-5; cdr3_length: 14; clone_size: .; cdr3_nt: TGTGCCACCAAGGCTGTAGGGGATGGAGAGACCCAGTACTTC; cdr3_aa: CATKAVGDGETQYF
v_call: TRBV3-1/TRBV3-2; d_call: TRBD2; j_call: TRBJ2-2; cdr3_length: 15; clone_size: .; cdr3_nt: TGTGCCAGCAGCCCGGCTAGCGGGGCCACCGGGGAGCTGTTTTTT; cdr3_aa: CASSPASGATGELFF
v_call: TRBV21-1; d_call: .; j_call: TRBJ1-2; cdr3_length: 16; clone_size: .; cdr3_nt: TGTGCCAGCAGCACAACGGGACAGGGGGCAGGCTATGGCTACACCTTC; cdr3_aa: CASSTTGQGAGYGYTF
v_call: TRBV4-3; d_call: TRBD1; j_call: TRBJ1-4; cdr3_length: 15; clone_size: few; cdr3_nt: TGCGCCAGCAGCCAAGGGGACAGGGATAATGAAAAACTGTTTTTT; cdr3_aa: CASSQGDRDNEKLFF
v_call: TRBV5-6; d_call: TRBD1; j_call: TRBJ1-2; cdr3_length: 16; clone_size: .; cdr3_nt: TGTGCCAGCATCGTTATAACCGGACAGGGGGCGGATGGCTACACCTTC; cdr3_aa: CASIVITGQGADGYTF
v_call: TRBV5-1; d_call: .; j_call: TRBJ2-1; cdr3_length: 19; clone_size: .; cdr3_nt: TGCGCCAGCAGCTTGGTTGCCGGTAGTCACGGGACATACACCCATGAGCAGTTCTTC; cdr3_aa: CASSLVAGSHGTYTHEQFF
v_call: TRBV10-3; d_call: TRBD1; j_call: TRBJ1-2; cdr3_length: 14; clone_size: once; cdr3_nt: TGTGCCCTCACCCCTTATCCGGGACAGGGAGGCTACACCTTC; cdr3_aa: CALTPYPGQGGYTF
v_call: TRBV28; d_call: TRBD2; j_call: TRBJ2-3; cdr3_length: 18; clone_size: .; cdr3_nt: TGTGCCAGCAGTTTCGGGTTAGCGGGGGGCCTAGGCGCAGATACGCAGTATTTT; cdr3_aa: CASSFGLAGGLGADTQYF
v_call: TRBV12-3/TRBV12-4; d_call: .; j_call: TRBJ2-4; cdr3_length: 13; clone_size: .; cdr3_nt: TGTGCCAGCAGTTTCGGAGGGAAGAACATTCAGTACTTC; cdr3_aa: CASSFGGKNIQYF
v_call: TRBV6-5; d_call: TRBD1; j_call: TRBJ1-4; cdr3_length: 12; clone_size: medium-sized; cdr3_nt: TGTGCCAGCAGTACAGGGGATGAAAAACTGTTTTTT; cdr3_aa: CASSTGDEKLFF